This entry lists 8 T cell receptor beta chains sequenced from one sample in a study of cytomegalovirus exposure and HLA in healthy donors. Use of 60 Vbeta and 13 Jbeta primers characterized the PCR. The data were produced by immunoSEQ multiplex PCR, yet TCRdb's version contains in-frame clones alone and is incomplete. Of 170,000 or so clones in the sample, 80% to 90% were seen once. The sequenced sample was PBMCs. These receptors originate from a girl between 5 and 17 years old in good health and CMV-seropositive.

This sequence joins TRBV15 and TRBJ1-4, with 7 positions matching TRBD1. The germline V gene has CDR1 LNHNV and CDR2 YYDKDF (reference sequence). The CDR3 length is 15 residues. With 4 bases clipped from V and 8 bases from J, the junction kept 10 bases outside the gene matches. In nucleotides, the CDR3 is TGTGCCACCAGCACCAACCGGGGACAGTCCGAAAAACTGTTTTTT. Protein sequence: CATSTNRGQSEKLFF.

The rearrangement links TRBV5-1 to TRBJ2-7; D not certain. The V gene's germline CDR1 is SGHRS and CDR2 YFSETQ. This CDR3 spans 15 amino acids. The V end was cut by 0 bases, the J end by 2 bases, with 12 bases between. CDR3 region: CASSLDSFPAYEQYF. The CDR3 nucleotides are TGCGCCAGCAGCTTGGACTCATTCCCGGCCTACGAGCAGTACTTC.

The rearrangement uses TRBV4-1 and TRBJ1-6; D gene ambiguous. There are 17 residues in the CDR3. In germline, CDR1 is MGHRA, CDR2 YSYEKL. Trimming cost V 0 bases and J 9 bases, with 18 bases left between them. The DNA for the CDR3 is TGCGCCAGCAGCCAAGAAGGAGTGAGGGATCTCGGTTCACCCCTCCACTTT. Encoded protein: CASSQEGVRDLGSPLHF.

This clone showed up just once. The chain links TRBV5-1 to TRBJ2-7; 10 bases agree with TRBD2. After removal of 3 bases from V and 0 bases from J, the junction contained 6 bases not matched to a gene. The CDR3 spans 16 residues. The germline CDR1 and CDR2 sequences are SGHRS and YFSETQ. CDR3 nucleotides: TGCGCCAGCAGCTCAAAGGAGCGGGGGGGCTCCTACGAGCAGTACTTC. Protein sequence: CASSSKERGGSYEQYF.

This clone was found once. The V gene is TRBV5-1, the J gene TRBJ1-2; 8 nucleotides match TRBD1. There are 14 residues in the CDR3. The germline V gene has CDR1 SGHRS and CDR2 YFSETQ. V lost 0 bases to trimming and J lost 2 bases; unmatched junction nucleotides: 0. This CDR3 reads CASSLGQGNYGYTF. The DNA of the CDR3 is TGCGCCAGCAGCTTGGGACAGGGGAACTATGGCTACACCTTC.

The gene calls are TRBV19 and TRBJ2-3, with D perhaps matching TRBD2 (5 bases). Germline V gene sequence: CDR1 LNHDA, CDR2 SQIVND (reference sequence). The CDR3 is 13 amino acids. V lost 5 bases and J 5 bases, leaving 11 bases between the germline ends. The CDR3 reads CASSGRLGDTQYF. In nucleotides, the CDR3 is TGTGCCAGTAGTGGGAGACTCGGAGATACGCAGTATTTT.

The rearrangement uses TRBV5-1 and TRBJ1-2, with a possible D match to TRBD1 (6 bases). The CDR3 spans 14 residues. Germline V gives CDR1 SGHRS, CDR2 YFSETQ. V lost 4 bases, J lost 4 bases, and 14 bases lay in between. CDR3 loop: CASSTLQGSYGYTF. CDR3 DNA: TGCGCCAGCAGCACTCTCCAGGGGAGCTATGGCTACACCTTC.

In its sample, this clone was seen a few times. The same CDR3 also results from other DNA sequences found in this sample. This sequence joins TRBV27 and TRBJ2-7; 7 nucleotides match TRBD1. CDR3 length: 14 amino acids. The V and J ends lost 6 bases and 2 bases, in that order; junction bases with no gene match: 7. The V gene's germline CDR1 is MNHEY and CDR2 SMNVEV (reference sequence). The CDR3 DNA reads TGTGCCAGCAGCCTAGGGACAGAGACCTACGAGCAGTACTTC. As protein: CASSLGTETYEQYF.